One and the same sample provided the 2 T cell receptor beta chains below, sequenced in a study of blood T cell repertoires in COVID-19. Repertoires were generated with immunoSEQ multiplex PCR, while TCRdb's copy carries only in-frame clones and drops some. The data contain 240,000 or so clones, around 86% of them singletons. The sample was peripheral blood. The receptors were gathered from a man older than 75 with acute or convalescent COVID-19.

The gene calls are TRBV27 and TRBJ2-1; 10 bases match TRBD2. This CDR3 spans 16 amino acids. With 2 bases clipped from V and 8 bases from J, the junction kept 9 bases outside the gene matches. CDR1 is MNHEY and CDR2 is SMNVEV in the germline V gene (reference sequence). The CDR3 coding sequence is TGTGCCAGCAGTTTAGAGCGGCTAGCGGGAGTTGATGAGCAGTTCTTC. Protein product: CASSLERLAGVDEQFF.

The table lists this clone with a count of one. This chain joins TRBV18 and TRBJ2-1, with 7 nucleotides matching TRBD2. Germline CDR1 is KGHSH and CDR2 is LQKENI. The trim removed 2 bases at V and 4 bases at J, leaving 5 bases unmatched. The CDR3 extends over 15 amino acids. The CDR3 DNA reads as TGTGCCAGCTCACCAACAAGCGGGGCTTACAATGAGCAGTTCTTC. The encoded protein is CASSPTSGAYNEQFF.